The rows below give T cell receptor beta chains drawn from one sample of a study of OX40 agonist ivuxolimab in advanced cancers. Clones were sequenced by immunoSEQ multiplex PCR, and TCRdb holds only the in-frame ones, with some missing. The profile covers about 32,000 clones, with 89% appearing a single time and more than 25% taken by the ten largest. Sequenced material: CD4+ or CD8+ T cells sorted from blood, taken in a trial of the OX40 agonist ivuxolimab. The origin of the receptors is an adult with an advanced solid tumor such as melanoma, head and neck, liver or kidney cancer. The CDR3 runs from the conserved cysteine through the conserved F or W. The order of the fields is clone size, V gene, J gene, D gene, CDR3 DNA, CDR3 protein. A D gene is named only where the DNA matches it firmly. Size is stated for part of the rows, as once, few or many counts, or as a class when the clone is expanded.

clone size: .; V gene: TRBV9; J gene: TRBJ2-1; D gene: .; CDR3 DNA: TGTGCCAGCAGCCCCGTGGAGTTGGTTGAGCAGTTCTTC; CDR3 protein: CASSPVELVEQFF
clone size: .; V gene: TRBV11-2; J gene: TRBJ2-1; D gene: .; CDR3 DNA: TGTGCCAGCAGCTTAGGCCCGGTCCCTAATTACAATGAGCAGTTCTTC; CDR3 protein: CASSLGPVPNYNEQFF
clone size: .; V gene: TRBV7-7; J gene: TRBJ2-3; D gene: TRBD2; CDR3 DNA: TGTGCCAGCAGCTTTAGCGGGGGGACAGATACGCAGTATTTT; CDR3 protein: CASSFSGGTDTQYF
clone size: .; V gene: TRBV2; J gene: TRBJ2-7; D gene: TRBD1; CDR3 DNA: TGTGCCAGCAGGGACAGGGACGGCGACGAGCAGTACTTC; CDR3 protein: CASRDRDGDEQYF
clone size: .; V gene: TRBV11-1; J gene: TRBJ2-7; D gene: .; CDR3 DNA: TGTGCCAGCAGCTTAGGGTCTGGCTACGAGCAGTACTTC; CDR3 protein: CASSLGSGYEQYF
clone size: once; V gene: TRBV18; J gene: TRBJ1-1; D gene: .; CDR3 DNA: TGTGCCAGCTCACCCATGGGGGCCACTGAAGCTTTCTTT; CDR3 protein: CASSPMGATEAFF
clone size: .; V gene: TRBV10-3; J gene: TRBJ1-1; D gene: .; CDR3 DNA: TGTGCCATCAGGGGGGAATGGGAGAATATAAACACTGAAGCTTTCTTT; CDR3 protein: CAIRGEWENINTEAFF
clone size: .; V gene: TRBV5-4; J gene: TRBJ1-1; D gene: .; CDR3 DNA: TGTGCCAGCAGCCAGGACCGGGAACCTGAAGCTTTCTTT; CDR3 protein: CASSQDREPEAFF
clone size: .; V gene: TRBV11-1; J gene: TRBJ2-1; D gene: .; CDR3 DNA: TGTGCCAGCAGCTTAGGTCCCTTGGTCAATGAGCAGTTCTTC; CDR3 protein: CASSLGPLVNEQFF
clone size: once; V gene: TRBV5-5; J gene: TRBJ2-7; D gene: .; CDR3 DNA: TGTGCCAGCAGCTTGGAGGTGAAATACGAGCAGTACTTC; CDR3 protein: CASSLEVKYEQYF
clone size: .; V gene: TRBV20-1; J gene: TRBJ2-7; D gene: .; CDR3 DNA: TGCAGTGCTAGCAGCATTAACGAGCAGTACTTC; CDR3 protein: CSASSINEQYF
clone size: .; V gene: TRBV5-1; J gene: TRBJ2-1; D gene: TRBD1; CDR3 DNA: TGCGCCAGCAGCTTACAGGGGAACAATGAGCAGTTCTTC; CDR3 protein: CASSLQGNNEQFF
clone size: .; V gene: TRBV27; J gene: TRBJ2-6; D gene: .; CDR3 DNA: TGTGCCAGCAGTTTGAGCCTCCCGGGGGGCGATGGGGCCAACGTCCTGACTTTC; CDR3 protein: CASSLSLPGGDGANVLTF
clone size: few; V gene: TRBV27; J gene: TRBJ2-1; D gene: .; CDR3 DNA: TGTGCCAGCAGTTTAATCGCGGGCTCCTACAATGAGCAGTTCTTC; CDR3 protein: CASSLIAGSYNEQFF
clone size: .; V gene: TRBV28; J gene: TRBJ2-3; D gene: .; CDR3 DNA: TGTGCCAGCAGTTTAAACGTGGAGGGCCCGGATACGCAGTATTTT; CDR3 protein: CASSLNVEGPDTQYF
clone size: once; V gene: TRBV28; J gene: TRBJ2-3; D gene: .; CDR3 DNA: TGTGCCAGCAGTCCCACTCCACTCATAACAGATACGCAGTATTTT; CDR3 protein: CASSPTPLITDTQYF
clone size: .; V gene: TRBV28; J gene: TRBJ2-7; D gene: .; CDR3 DNA: TGTGCCAGCAGTATTGAGTTAACTGAGCAGTACTTC; CDR3 protein: CASSIELTEQYF
clone size: .; V gene: TRBV6-5; J gene: TRBJ2-7; D gene: TRBD2; CDR3 DNA: TGTGCCAGCAGTGCCCTAGCGGGAGGTTACGAGCAGTACTTC; CDR3 protein: CASSALAGGYEQYF
clone size: .; V gene: TRBV7-2; J gene: TRBJ2-7; D gene: TRBD2; CDR3 DNA: TGTGCCAGCAGCCCTGGCGGGGGGACCTACGAGCAGTACTTC; CDR3 protein: CASSPGGGTYEQYF
clone size: .; V gene: TRBV19; J gene: TRBJ2-3; D gene: .; CDR3 DNA: TGTGCCAGTAGTACCCCTCTGACGCTGGGTTCCACAGATACGCAGTATTTT; CDR3 protein: CASSTPLTLGSTDTQYF
clone size: .; V gene: TRBV5-6; J gene: TRBJ2-5; D gene: .; CDR3 DNA: TGTGCCAGCAGCTTGGCGAGCCAAGAGACCCAGTACTTC; CDR3 protein: CASSLASQETQYF
clone size: .; V gene: TRBV7-9; J gene: TRBJ2-7; D gene: .; CDR3 DNA: .; CDR3 protein: CASSFGPGEQYF
clone size: .; V gene: TRBV27; J gene: TRBJ2-7; D gene: .; CDR3 DNA: TGTGCCAGCAGTTTTGGTGGTTCAATGCGCGAGCAGTACTTC; CDR3 protein: CASSFGGSMREQYF
clone size: once; V gene: TRBV9; J gene: TRBJ1-1; D gene: .; CDR3 DNA: TGTGCCAGCAGCGTAGGGGGGGAAATTAACACTGAAGCTTTCTTT; CDR3 protein: CASSVGGEINTEAFF
clone size: .; V gene: TRBV28; J gene: TRBJ1-1; D gene: .; CDR3 DNA: TGTGCCAGCAGGGGAGGAGGCACTGAAGCTTTCTTT; CDR3 protein: CASRGGGTEAFF
clone size: .; V gene: TRBV5-6; J gene: TRBJ1-4; D gene: .; CDR3 DNA: TGTGCCAGCAGCTCCTGGTGGTCCCACGAAAAACTGTTTTTT; CDR3 protein: CASSSWWSHEKLFF
clone size: .; V gene: TRBV2; J gene: TRBJ2-7; D gene: TRBD1; CDR3 DNA: TGTGCCAGCAGCCACCCGGGACAGGGCTACGAGCAGTACTTC; CDR3 protein: CASSHPGQGYEQYF
clone size: .; V gene: TRBV14; J gene: TRBJ2-3; D gene: .; CDR3 DNA: TGTGCCAGCAGCCCTTGGGTAGCCACAGATACGCAGTATTTT; CDR3 protein: CASSPWVATDTQYF
clone size: .; V gene: TRBV11-2; J gene: TRBJ2-3; D gene: TRBD2; CDR3 DNA: TGTGCCAGCAGCACCCGGACTAGCGCGGCAGATACGCAGTATTTT; CDR3 protein: CASSTRTSAADTQYF
clone size: .; V gene: TRBV5-1; J gene: TRBJ2-5; D gene: .; CDR3 DNA: TGCGCCAGCAGCTTGGCCGGGAGTACTGGGGAGACCCAGTACTTC; CDR3 protein: CASSLAGSTGETQYF
clone size: .; V gene: TRBV7-9; J gene: TRBJ2-2; D gene: TRBD2; CDR3 DNA: TGTGCCAGCAGCTTAGGCCTAGCGGAACGAACCGGGGAGCTGTTTTTT; CDR3 protein: CASSLGLAERTGELFF
clone size: .; V gene: TRBV4-1; J gene: TRBJ2-1; D gene: .; CDR3 DNA: TGCGCCAGCAGCCACCCAGGGGGGGATGAGCAGTTCTTC; CDR3 protein: CASSHPGGDEQFF
clone size: once; V gene: TRBV9; J gene: TRBJ1-3; D gene: .; CDR3 DNA: TGTGCCAGCAGCGTAGGGGGCAGAAACTCTGGAAACACCATATATTTT; CDR3 protein: CASSVGGRNSGNTIYF
clone size: few; V gene: TRBV5-6; J gene: TRBJ2-7; D gene: .; CDR3 DNA: TGTGCCAGCAACCCAGAGGGGGACCAAGGGGAGCAGTACTTC; CDR3 protein: CASNPEGDQGEQYF
clone size: once; V gene: TRBV29-1; J gene: TRBJ2-1; D gene: .; CDR3 DNA: TGCAGCGTTGGTCTACTCAATGAGCAGTTCTTC; CDR3 protein: CSVGLLNEQFF
clone size: once; V gene: TRBV5-1; J gene: TRBJ1-1; D gene: TRBD1; CDR3 DNA: TGCGCCAGCAGCTTTATACAGGGGCCGAACACTGAAGCTTTCTTT; CDR3 protein: CASSFIQGPNTEAFF
clone size: .; V gene: TRBV28; J gene: TRBJ1-2; D gene: TRBD1; CDR3 DNA: TGTGCCAGCAGTTTCCCCGACAGGGGAGCTTATGGCTACACCTTC; CDR3 protein: CASSFPDRGAYGYTF
clone size: .; V gene: TRBV6-5; J gene: TRBJ2-1; D gene: .; CDR3 DNA: TGTGCCAGCAGTTACTCGTGGACTAATGAGCAGTTCTTC; CDR3 protein: CASSYSWTNEQFF
clone size: .; V gene: TRBV2; J gene: TRBJ2-1; D gene: .; CDR3 DNA: TGTGCCAGCAGTGAACGGGAGAGCTCCTACAATGAGCAGTTCTTC; CDR3 protein: CASSERESSYNEQFF
clone size: .; V gene: TRBV15; J gene: TRBJ2-7; D gene: .; CDR3 DNA: TGTGCCACCAGCACCGATCTGGATCCCTCTTACGAGCAGTACTTC; CDR3 protein: CATSTDLDPSYEQYF
clone size: .; V gene: TRBV7-8; J gene: TRBJ2-5; D gene: .; CDR3 DNA: TGTGCCAGCAGCTCTGGATTGGGGGTTCGGGAGACCCAGTACTTC; CDR3 protein: CASSSGLGVRETQYF
clone size: .; V gene: TRBV11-1; J gene: TRBJ2-7; D gene: .; CDR3 DNA: TGTGCCAGCAGCCCCCACGGGCACGAGCAGTACTTC; CDR3 protein: CASSPHGHEQYF
clone size: .; V gene: TRBV5-1; J gene: TRBJ2-1; D gene: TRBD2; CDR3 DNA: TGCGCCAGCAGCGTGGGACTAGTATCCTACAATGAGCAGTTCTTC; CDR3 protein: CASSVGLVSYNEQFF
clone size: .; V gene: TRBV7-6; J gene: TRBJ2-2; D gene: .; CDR3 DNA: TGTGCCAGCACCCAATTGTCAGGGACCGGGGAGCTGTTTTTT; CDR3 protein: CASTQLSGTGELFF
clone size: .; V gene: TRBV7-8; J gene: TRBJ2-7; D gene: .; CDR3 DNA: TGTGCCAGCAGCCCCCTGGGTGGGGACATGACCTACGAGCAGTACTTC; CDR3 protein: CASSPLGGDMTYEQYF
clone size: .; V gene: TRBV18; J gene: TRBJ2-3; D gene: TRBD2; CDR3 DNA: TGTGCCAGCTCACCAAAGGCTAGCGGGAGAACCCCACCAGATACGCAGTATTTT; CDR3 protein: CASSPKASGRTPPDTQYF
clone size: .; V gene: TRBV4-1; J gene: TRBJ2-2; D gene: TRBD2; CDR3 DNA: TGCGCCAGCAGCGGCGAGCGGGGAAACAGCGGGGAGCTGTTTTTT; CDR3 protein: CASSGERGNSGELFF
clone size: once; V gene: TRBV27; J gene: TRBJ2-3; D gene: TRBD2; CDR3 DNA: TGTGCCAGCAGCCTGGGGGGGGATACGCAGTATTTT; CDR3 protein: CASSLGGDTQYF
clone size: .; V gene: TRBV5-4; J gene: TRBJ2-7; D gene: .; CDR3 DNA: TGTGCCAGCAGCCCCGATCGGCAATCCTGGACCTACGAGCAGTACTTC; CDR3 protein: CASSPDRQSWTYEQYF